The 20 T cell receptor beta chains below all came from one sample that was sequenced in a study of STAT5B mutations in CD4+ large granular lymphocyte leukemia. Libraries were prepared by immunoSEQ multiplex PCR; TCRdb keeps only in-frame clonotypes and omits some of them. Of some 35,000 clones detected, about 91% appear once; the ten largest clones hold roughly 0.98%. The sequencing sample was made of CD4+ T cells from blood buffy coats. These receptors were obtained from a human donor in good health.

This clone was seen once. This chain links TRBV4-1 with TRBJ2-3, with D perhaps given as TRBD1 or TRBD2 (5 bases each). The V gene lost 4 bases and the J gene lost 4 bases, with 21 bases spanning the gap. Germline values: CDR1 MGHRA, CDR2 YSYEKL. The CDR3 has 17 residues. DNA of the CDR3: TGCGCCAGCAGCCGCCCCCCTCGGGGCGAAGGCGCAGATACGCAGTATTTT. Residues: CASSRPPRGEGADTQYF.

CDR3 sequence reads: CASSSQGVGSYGYTF. In DNA form, the CDR3 reads TGTGCCAGCAGCTCACAGGGGGTCGGGAGCTATGGCTACACCTTC. V usage is TRBV11-2 and J usage is TRBJ1-2; 8 bases line up with TRBD1. CDR3 length equals 15 residues. From germline, CDR1 is SGHAT and CDR2 FQNNGV. V shed 4 bases, J shed 4 bases, and the junction held 8 bases outside the gene matches.

The chain employs TRBV7-2 and TRBJ1-5; D remains unclear. Germline CDR1 SGHTA, CDR2 FQGNSA. The CDR3 sequence is 14 residues long. The ends were cut back, 6 bases at V and 7 bases at J, with 16 bases in the middle. The CDR3 DNA follows: TGTGCCAGCAGTTCAAGGTCCTCGGGGCAGCCCCAGCATTTT. Amino acids: CASSSRSSGQPQHF.

This clone was counted between two and nine times. The J gene is TRBJ1-6, the V gene TRBV4-1, with 10 bases aligning to TRBD1. The CDR3 has 17 residues. The J segment lost 7 bases and the V segment lost 2 bases, leaving 8 bases of the junction unmatched. Per the germline V gene, CDR1 is MGHRA and CDR2 is YSYEKL. This CDR3 is CASSQPRRQGANSPLHF. CDR3 bases: TGCGCCAGCAGCCAACCCCGCCGACAGGGGGCAAATTCACCCCTCCACTTT.

This clone showed up just a few times. The J gene is TRBJ1-1, the V gene TRBV6-6; D may be TRBD1 (5 bases). This CDR3 has 15 residues. V lost 8 bases and J lost 4, with 20 bases in between. Germline CDR1 and CDR2: MNHNY and SVGAGI (reference sequence). CDR3 protein: CASDSRRDRGTEAFF. The CDR3 coding sequence is TGTGCCAGCGACTCGCGGCGGGACCGGGGCACTGAAGCTTTCTTT.

V and J are TRBV6-6 and TRBJ1-2; no clear D gene. The CDR3 has 13 residues. Trimming removed 2 bases from V and 3 bases from J, with 7 bases in between. In germline, CDR1 is MNHNY, CDR2 SVGAGI (reference sequence). CDR3 residues: CASSYRVDYGYTF. In DNA, the CDR3 is TGTGCCAGCAGTTACAGGGTGGACTATGGCTACACCTTC.

CDR3 loop: CASSPNRAYEQYF. In DNA, the CDR3 is TGTGCCAGCAGCCCTAACAGGGCCTACGAGCAGTACTTC. The gene calls are TRBV4-2 and TRBJ2-5; maybe TRBD1 (6 bases). The better agreement between TRBJ2-7 and the DNA end casts doubt on the J call. The CDR3 covers 13 residues. CDR1 is LGHNA and CDR2 is YNFKEQ in the germline V gene.

The CDR3 protein is CASLAGGPRGDGYTF. CDR3 nucleotides: TGTGCCAGCCTCGCGGGGGGCCCAAGAGGGGATGGCTACACCTTC. The chain recombines TRBV7-9 with TRBJ1-2, with TRBD1 as a possible D gene (6 bases). The CDR3 totals 15 residues. V was cut by 8 bases and J by 6 bases, with 22 bases left in between. The germline gives CDR1 SEHNR, CDR2 FQNEAQ (reference sequence).

The count of this clone is one. The chain is built from TRBV15 and TRBJ1-1; 7 positions match TRBD1. The CDR3 loop spans 15 amino acids. Per germline, CDR1 LNHNV and CDR2 YYDKDF (reference sequence). V was pared by 2 bases and J by 12 bases, with 15 bases of the junction left unmatched. The CDR3 spells CATSRTRTGQGVPFF. The CDR3 region has the DNA TGTGCCACCAGCAGAACCCGGACAGGCCAGGGGGTTCCTTTCTTT.

This clone appeared once. The chain couples TRBV5-8 to TRBJ2-5; unclear D gene. Per germline, CDR1 SGHTS and CDR2 YDEGEE. The CDR3 spans 13 residues. Deletions cut 4 bases from V and 4 bases from J, with 11 bases between. The CDR3 coding sequence is TGTGCCAGCAGCCTGTCTGGGCCAGAGACCCAGTACTTC. It translates to CASSLSGPETQYF.

The CDR3: CASSSGSLFTDTQYF. CDR3 DNA sequence: TGCGCCAGCTCAAGCGGGAGCCTATTCACAGATACGCAGTATTTT. The chain uses TRBV10-1 and TRBJ2-3, with 8 bases aligning to TRBD2. This CDR3 comprises 15 residues. V was pared by 8 bases and J by 2 bases, with 9 bases of the junction left unmatched. Germline CDR1 WNHNN, CDR2 SYGVQD (reference sequence).

The V call is TRBV4-3, the J call TRBJ2-1; 11 nucleotides agree with TRBD2. Germline V CDR1 and CDR2: LGHNA, YSLEER. V dropped 0 bases and J dropped 1; count of bases not matched to a gene: 8. The CDR3 is 19 amino acids. CDR3 bases: TGCGCCAGCAGCCAAGATAGCGGACTAGCGGGCGCATCCTACAATGAGCAGTTCTTC. Its translation: CASSQDSGLAGASYNEQFF.

The J gene is TRBJ1-1, the V gene TRBV7-6; no clear D. V lost 5 bases and J 2 bases, leaving 9 bases between the germline ends. CDR1 and CDR2 from the germline V gene are SGHVS and FNYEAQ. This CDR3 comprises 13 residues. CDR3 bases: TGTGCCAGCAGCGCGGACTCAAACACTGAAGCTTTCTTT. This codes for CASSADSNTEAFF.

The rearrangement links TRBV7-2 to TRBJ2-7, with 12 nucleotides matching TRBD1. Germline V CDR1 and CDR2: SGHTA, FQGNSA. J gave up 6 bases and V 6 bases, and 3 bases lay outside the gene matches. The CDR3 consists of 13 residues. The CDR3 sequence is CASRGTGGFEQYF. The CDR3 region has the DNA TGTGCCAGCAGGGGGACAGGGGGCTTCGAGCAGTACTTC.

V and J are TRBV6-6 and TRBJ1-2; D unclear. The V end was cut by 2 bases, the J end by 4 bases, with 8 bases between. The germline gives CDR1 MNHNY, CDR2 SVGAGI (reference sequence). This CDR3 contains 13 residues. CDR3 region: CASSYDLSYGYTF. CDR3 DNA: TGTGCCAGCAGTTACGACCTCAGCTATGGCTACACCTTC.

The V gene is TRBV6-6, the J gene TRBJ1-1; a weak D match, TRBD1 (5 bases). This CDR3 has 12 amino acids. V was clipped by 7 bases and J by 6 bases, with 12 bases between them. Germline assignment: CDR1 MNHNY and CDR2 SVGAGI (reference sequence). The CDR3 loop reads CASTWGRAEAFF. The CDR3 DNA reads as TGTGCCAGCACATGGGGACGGGCTGAAGCTTTCTTT.

This chain connects TRBV19 to TRBJ2-7; perhaps TRBD1 as D (6 bases). Germline values: CDR1 LNHDA, CDR2 SQIVND (reference sequence). V dropped 5 bases and J dropped 0 bases, with 14 bases sitting between them. The CDR3 covers 15 residues. CDR3 nucleotides: TGTGCCAGTAGTTTCCGCAGGGGAGTCTCCTACGAGCAGTACTTC. It yields the protein CASSFRRGVSYEQYF.

The chain has TRBV5-4 and TRBJ2-5; TRBD2 aligns across 12 bases. The J call may be mistaken, given a closer DNA end match to TRBJ2-7. CDR3 length: 15 residues. Germline values: CDR1 SGHNT, CDR2 YYREEE (reference sequence). The CDR3 region is CASSQSSGGVYEQYF. The DNA of the CDR3 is TGTGCCAGCAGCCAATCTAGCGGGGGGGTTTACGAGCAGTACTTC.

The genes are TRBV5-1 and TRBJ1-5; D gene uncertain. In germline, CDR1 is SGHRS, CDR2 YFSETQ. Trimming shortened V by 1 base and J by 5 bases, and 7 bases separated the two germline ends. This CDR3 spans 13 amino acids. The DNA for the CDR3 is TGCGCCAGCAGCTTGCAAGGAGATCAGCCCCAGCATTTT. Translated: CASSLQGDQPQHF.

The chain has TRBV7-2 and TRBJ2-1; 11 nucleotides align to TRBD1. V shed 4 bases, J shed 2 bases, and the junction held 7 bases outside the gene matches. The length of the CDR3 is 17 residues. CDR1 is SGHTA and CDR2 is FQGNSA in the germline V gene. CDR3 sequence reads: CASSSGQGADTYNEQFF. In DNA, the CDR3 is TGTGCCAGCAGCTCAGGACAGGGGGCAGATACCTACAATGAGCAGTTCTTC.